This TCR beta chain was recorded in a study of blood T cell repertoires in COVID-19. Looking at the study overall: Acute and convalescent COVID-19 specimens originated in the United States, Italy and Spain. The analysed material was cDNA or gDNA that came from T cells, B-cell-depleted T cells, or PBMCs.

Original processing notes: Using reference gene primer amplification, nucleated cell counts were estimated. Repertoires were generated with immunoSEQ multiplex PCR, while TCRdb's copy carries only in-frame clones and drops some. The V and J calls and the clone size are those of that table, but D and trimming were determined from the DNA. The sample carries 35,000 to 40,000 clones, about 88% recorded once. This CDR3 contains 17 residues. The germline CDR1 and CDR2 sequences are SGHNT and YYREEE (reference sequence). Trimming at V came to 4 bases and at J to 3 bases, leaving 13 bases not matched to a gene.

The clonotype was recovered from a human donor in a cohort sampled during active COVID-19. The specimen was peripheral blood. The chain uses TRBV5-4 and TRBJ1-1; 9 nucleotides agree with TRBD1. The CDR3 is CASSPRPGTGQDTEAFF. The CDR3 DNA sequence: TGTGCCAGCAGCCCTCGTCCCGGGACAGGGCAGGACACTGAAGCTTTCTTT.